This T cell receptor beta chain comes out of a study of blood T cell repertoires in COVID-19. Study-level background: COVID-19 samples collected from the United States, Italy and Spain covered acute and convalescent phases. Sample material is recorded as cDNA or gDNA derived from T cells, B-cell-depleted T cells, or PBMCs.

Per the study methods: Amplified reference gene primers provided the basis for estimating nucleated cell counts. Data came from immunoSEQ multiplex PCR; TCRdb stores just in-frame clones and leaves some out. V, J and clone size were drawn from that table, and D and trimming were deduced from the DNA. The data show under 300,000 clones, 80% to 90% seen once. Losses at the gene ends were 0 bases for V and 4 bases for J; bases not matched to a gene: 4. The germline gives CDR1 SGDLS, CDR2 YYNGEE. The CDR3 loop spans 16 amino acids. What was sequenced was peripheral blood. The origin of this receptor is a woman aged 65 to 85 with acute or convalescent COVID-19. J is TRBJ2-1 and V is TRBV9, with 10 positions matching TRBD1. CDR3 DNA sequence: TGTGCCAGCAGCGTAGACTGGGACAGGGGTTACAATGAGCAGTTCTTC. This codes for CASSVDWDRGYNEQFF.